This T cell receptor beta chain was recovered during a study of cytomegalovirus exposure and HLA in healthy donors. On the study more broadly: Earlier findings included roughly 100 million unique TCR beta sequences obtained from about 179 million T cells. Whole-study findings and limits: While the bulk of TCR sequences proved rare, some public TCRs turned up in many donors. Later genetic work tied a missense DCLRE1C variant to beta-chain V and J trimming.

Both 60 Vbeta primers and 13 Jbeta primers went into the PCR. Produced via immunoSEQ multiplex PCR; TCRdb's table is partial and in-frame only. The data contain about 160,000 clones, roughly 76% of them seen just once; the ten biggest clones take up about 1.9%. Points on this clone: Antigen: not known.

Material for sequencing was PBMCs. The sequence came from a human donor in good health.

The CDR3 region is CATSRRLAGTYEQYF. For the CDR3, the DNA is TGTGCCACCAGCAGACGACTAGCGGGAACCTACGAGCAGTACTTC. The chain employs TRBV15 and TRBJ2-7, with 11 bases identical to TRBD2. V was clipped by 2 bases and J by 2 bases; unmatched bases: 2. The germline V gene encodes CDR1 LNHNV and CDR2 YYDKDF (reference sequence). The CDR3 consists of 15 residues.